The 24 T cell receptor beta chains below come from one sample, sequenced in a study of OX40 agonist ivuxolimab in advanced cancers. The repertoire was sequenced with immunoSEQ multiplex PCR; TCRdb's copy has only in-frame clones and lacks some. The data show over 70,000 clones, with about 88% seen just once and approximately 0.3% held by the top ten. Sequenced material: CD4+ or CD8+ T cells sorted from blood, taken in a trial of the OX40 agonist ivuxolimab. The source is an adult with an advanced solid tumor such as melanoma, head and neck, liver or kidney cancer.

This CDR3 is CASTPGRDLSTDTQYF. As DNA, the CDR3 is TGTGCCAGCACCCCCGGACGGGACCTAAGCACAGATACGCAGTATTTT. This chain links TRBV7-9 with TRBJ2-3; D could derive from TRBD1 or TRBD2 (5 bases each). The CDR3 runs 16 residues. The ends were cut back, 7 bases at V and 0 bases at J, with 17 bases in the middle. From germline, CDR1 is SEHNR and CDR2 FQNEAQ (reference sequence).

CDR3 bases: TGTGCCAGCAGCCCCGCCATGGACAGGGGGCGAGGGGGCTACACCTTC. Its translation: CASSPAMDRGRGGYTF. The V gene is TRBV5-5, the J gene TRBJ1-2, with 11 bases identical to TRBD1. The CDR3 covers 16 residues. Germline V gives CDR1 SGHKS, CDR2 YYEKEE (reference sequence). V trimming: 4 bases; J trimming: 8 bases; junction bases outside the gene matches: 13.

This chain uses TRBV15 with TRBJ2-7; maybe TRBD1 (6 bases). Trimming shortened V by 0 bases and J by 4 bases, and 7 bases separated the two germline ends. Germline V gene lookup returns CDR1 LNHNV and CDR2 YYDKDF (reference sequence). The CDR3 is 13 amino acids. CDR3 DNA: TGTGCCACCAGCAGAGATCAGGGGTACGAGCAGTACTTC. It codes for CATSRDQGYEQYF.

The chain is built from TRBV7-3 and TRBJ2-2; TRBD2 matches at 11 bases. CDR1 and CDR2 (germline): SGHTA, FQGTGA. Trimming removed 5 bases from V and 7 bases from J; junction bases left unmatched: 24. The CDR3 has 21 amino acids. The CDR3 nucleotides are TGTGCCAGCAGCCTCTACGGAATCTCCGGGACTAGCGGCCCTAGTGGCGGGGAGCTGTTTTTT. Its translation: CASSLYGISGTSGPSGGELFF.

V is TRBV30 and J is TRBJ2-7; a possible D gene is TRBD1 (5 bases). CDR3 size: 12 residues. The germline V gene encodes CDR1 GTSNPN and CDR2 SVGIG (reference sequence). The CDR3 reads CAAGLHPYEQYF. The CDR3 DNA reads as TGTGCGGCAGGGCTCCACCCTTACGAGCAGTACTTC. Together with reference TRBV30 and TRBJ2-7, the CDR3 gives the full variable domain: SQTIHQWPATLVQPVGSPLSLECTVEGTSNPNLYWYRQAAGRGLQLLFYSVGIGQISSEVPQNLSASRPQDRQFILSSKKLLLSDSGFYLCAAGLHPYEQYFGPGTRLTVT.

V is TRBV2 and J is TRBJ2-3, with 10 bases lining up with TRBD1. The CDR3 has 14 residues. V shed 6 bases, J shed 4 bases, and the junction held 4 bases outside the gene matches. Germline CDR1 reads SNHLY; CDR2 reads FYNNEI. CDR3 region: CASSRDRGPDTQYF. In nucleotides, the CDR3 is TGTGCCAGCAGCCGGGACAGGGGCCCAGATACGCAGTATTTT.

This clone was recorded only once. The chain recombines TRBV7-2 with TRBJ1-3; TRBD1 is a possible D gene (6 bases). Germline CDR1 is SGHTA and CDR2 is FQGNSA. This CDR3 is 15 amino acids long. The V and J ends lost 4 bases and 0 bases respectively, with 10 bases between them. This chain's CDR3 is CASSYAQGSGNTIYF. The CDR3, as DNA: TGTGCCAGCAGCTACGCACAGGGCTCTGGAAACACCATATATTTT. The whole variable domain, filled in from reference TRBV7-2 and TRBJ1-3, reads GAGVSQSPSNKVTEKGKDVELRCDPISGHTALYWYRQSLGQGLEFLIYFQGNSAPDKSGLPSDRFSAERTGGSVSTLTIQRTQQEDSAVYLCASSYAQGSGNTIYFGEGSWLTVV.

This chain uses TRBV11-3 with TRBJ2-1; perhaps TRBD1 as D (6 bases). The V gene's germline CDR1 is SGHNT and CDR2 YENEEA. This CDR3 has 16 residues. V was trimmed by 1 base and J by 6 bases, leaving 16 bases between them. The CDR3 is CASSLGAGGDLNEQFF. The CDR3 DNA reads TGTGCCAGCAGCTTAGGTGCTGGGGGCGATCTCAATGAGCAGTTCTTC.

CDR3 in DNA: TGTGCCAGCAGCTCAACGGGGGGCAGGGAGGCTGGAAACACCATATATTTT. It encodes CASSSTGGREAGNTIYF. J is TRBJ1-3 and V is TRBV7-6; possible D gene TRBD1, 6 bases. The CDR3 spans 17 residues. Germline CDR1 SGHVS, CDR2 FNYEAQ. With 4 bases removed from V and 2 bases from J, the gap between germline ends came to 18 bases.

V and J are TRBV10-3 and TRBJ1-2; 9 bases match TRBD1. The CDR3 is 13 residues long. V gave up 9 bases and J gave up 6 bases; unmatched junction bases: 8. Germline values: CDR1 ENHRY, CDR2 SYGVKD. The CDR3 nucleotides are TGTGCCATACAGGGGGCGCGAGGGAATGGCTACACCTTC. The encoded protein is CAIQGARGNGYTF.

This clone was recorded a few times. The chain links TRBV29-1 to TRBJ1-1; 7 bases are shared with TRBD1. Germline trimming cut 4 bases from V and 5 bases from J; bases unmatched to any gene: 4. The CDR3 covers 12 residues. Germline loops: CDR1 SQVTM, CDR2 ANQGSEA. For the CDR3, the DNA is TGCAGCGTTGTGACAGGGAGTACTGAAGCTTTCTTT. Translation: CSVVTGSTEAFF.

The chain is built from TRBV9 and TRBJ2-7; the D is unclear. Looked up from germline, CDR1 is SGDLS and CDR2 is YYNGEE. V lost 4 bases and J 3 bases, leaving 11 bases between the germline ends. CDR3 length: 13 amino acids. CDR3 residues: CASSPAENYEQYF. The DNA of the CDR3 is TGTGCCAGCAGCCCCGCGGAGAACTACGAGCAGTACTTC.

The rearrangement joins TRBV7-8 to TRBJ2-6; the match to TRBD1 covers 7 bases. The germline V gene encodes CDR1 SGHVS and CDR2 FQNEAQ. Trimming removed 2 bases from V and 0 bases from J; junction bases left unmatched: 16. This CDR3 comprises 21 residues. The CDR3, as DNA: TGTGCCAGCAGCTTAAGGTTTGGACAGGTTCACGTGAACTCTGGGGCCAACGTCCTGACTTTC. This translates into CASSLRFGQVHVNSGANVLTF. The full variable domain, with the rest looked up from reference TRBV7-8 and TRBJ2-6, is GAGVSQSPRYKVAKRGQDVALRCDPISGHVSLFWYQQALGQGPEFLTYFQNEAQLDKSGLPSDRFFAERPEGSVSTLKIQRTQQEDSAVYLCASSLRFGQVHVNSGANVLTFGAGSRLTVL.

This chain uses TRBV5-6 with TRBJ2-4; 10 bases are shared with TRBD2. Germline V gives CDR1 SGHDT, CDR2 YYEEEE. CDR3 length equals 15 residues. The V and J ends lost 6 bases and 3 bases, in that order; junction bases with no gene match: 6. CDR3 nucleotide sequence: TGTGCCAGCAACATTCTAGCGGGGGTCAAAAACATTCAGTACTTC. It encodes CASNILAGVKNIQYF.

This clone was observed once. This chain uses TRBV19 with TRBJ2-2; TRBD1 is a possible D gene (6 bases). The ends were cut back, 1 base at V and 6 bases at J, with 9 bases in the middle. The CDR3 is made up of 14 amino acids. Germline lookup yields CDR1 LNHDA and CDR2 SQIVND (reference sequence). This CDR3 reads CASSIAGAAGELFF. DNA of the CDR3: TGTGCCAGTAGTATAGCAGGGGCGGCCGGGGAGCTGTTTTTT.

CDR3 amino acids: CASSQSPTRQVNQPQHF. The CDR3 nucleotides read TGTGCCAGCAGCCAAAGCCCCACCCGACAGGTCAATCAGCCCCAGCATTTT. The chain links TRBV7-8 to TRBJ1-5, with D possibly being TRBD1 (6 bases). The ends were cut back, 5 bases at V and 3 bases at J, with 20 bases in the middle. The germline CDR1 and CDR2 sequences are SGHVS and FQNEAQ. The CDR3 totals 17 residues.

The J gene is TRBJ1-1, the V gene TRBV5-1; D is unresolved. The CDR3 loop spans 14 amino acids. The germline V gene has CDR1 SGHRS and CDR2 YFSETQ. V was trimmed by 4 bases and J by 4 bases, leaving 14 bases between them. This CDR3 is CASSPPTPGTEAFF. The DNA for the CDR3 is TGCGCCAGCAGCCCGCCCACCCCGGGCACTGAAGCTTTCTTT.

This chain links TRBV5-6 with TRBJ2-5; D is unclear. Germline V lookup: CDR1 SGHDT, CDR2 YYEEEE. This CDR3 is built from 10 residues. V lost 7 bases and J lost 10, with 11 bases in between. The CDR3 loop is CASRPPGQYF. The CDR3 DNA is TGTGCCAGCCGCCCCCCGGGCCAGTACTTC.

The CDR3 sequence: CASSLVGEAFF. DNA of the CDR3: TGTGCCAGCAGCTTAGTGGGTGAAGCTTTCTTT. The V gene is TRBV7-2, the J gene TRBJ1-1; D not certain. Trimming pared 1 base from V and 7 bases from J, leaving 4 bases between. Germline CDR1 reads SGHTA; CDR2 reads FQGNSA. This CDR3 is built from 11 residues.

The V gene is TRBV5-1, the J gene TRBJ1-2, with a possible D match to TRBD1 (5 bases). The CDR3 covers 14 residues. Per the germline V gene, CDR1 is SGHRS and CDR2 is YFSETQ. V shed 7 bases and J shed 8 bases, with 21 bases lying between them. CDR3 sequence: CASESDGTSGGYTF. CDR3 nucleotides: TGCGCCAGCGAATCCGACGGGACGTCCGGGGGCTACACCTTC.

The rearrangement links TRBV9 to TRBJ2-3, with 9 nucleotides matching TRBD2. The V gene end was trimmed by 1 base and the J gene end by 0 bases; junction bases not matched to a gene: 3. The germline V gene encodes CDR1 SGDLS and CDR2 YYNGEE. CDR3 length: 16 residues. DNA for the CDR3: TGTGCCAGCAGCGTAAAGGCGGGGGGGAGCACAGATACGCAGTATTTT. This gives the protein CASSVKAGGSTDTQYF.

The V call is TRBV6-5, the J call TRBJ1-5, with TRBD1 matching over 8 bases. CDR3 length equals 14 residues. In germline, CDR1 is MNHEY, CDR2 SVGAGI. V was pared by 10 bases and J by 2 bases, with 7 bases of the junction left unmatched. Here the CDR3 DNA reads TGTGCCACCAAACAGGGGGGAGGCAATCAGCCCCAGCATTTT. Translated: CATKQGGGNQPQHF.

The V and J genes are TRBV19 and TRBJ1-4; maybe TRBD1 (5 bases). Germline-derived CDR1 and CDR2 are LNHDA and SQIVND (reference sequence). V was trimmed by 4 bases and J by 8 bases, leaving 11 bases between them. The CDR3 runs to 13 residues. DNA of the CDR3: TGTGCCAGTAGTAGGTCTCGGGACGAAAAACTGTTTTTT. Amino acids: CASSRSRDEKLFF.

V usage is TRBV9 and J usage is TRBJ1-3, with D perhaps matching TRBD1 (5 bases). This CDR3 is 14 amino acids long. CDR1 is SGDLS and CDR2 is YYNGEE in the germline V gene. V shed 0 bases and J shed 4 bases, with 8 bases lying between them. The CDR3 nucleotides read TGTGCCAGCAGCGTAGTGGGGACCGGAAACACCATATATTTT. It yields the protein CASSVVGTGNTIYF.